One sample yielded the 28 T cell receptor beta chains listed below, sequenced in a study of response to subunit inactivated influenza vaccine. TCRdb independently ran MiXCR on the RT-PCR reads; one entry per CDR3 protein. This table holds fewer than 650,000 distinct CDR3 sequences, 10% to 15% found once. The sample in question was PBMCs from blood, obtained roughly 48 days after vaccination. These receptors were obtained from a man over 45 who received an inactivated influenza vaccine.

The chain recombines TRBV7-2 with TRBJ1-1; D may be TRBD1 (5 bases). Trimming shortened V by 7 bases and J by 5 bases, and 17 bases separated the two germline ends. Germline CDR1 reads SGHTA; CDR2 reads FQGNSA. The CDR3 loop spans 14 amino acids. The CDR3: CASTPSGARTEAFF. In DNA form, the CDR3 reads TGTGCCAGCACCCCGTCCGGGGCGCGTACTGAAGCTTTCTTT.

This clonotype was detected ten times or more. The chain has TRBV7-2 and TRBJ1-2, with 10 bases fitting TRBD1. Trimming cost V 5 bases and J 1 base; bases outside gene matches: 4. The CDR3 is 15 residues long. Germline V gene lookup returns CDR1 SGHTA and CDR2 FQGNSA. The CDR3 loop reads CASSPRTGGNYGYTF. DNA for the CDR3: TGTGCCAGCAGCCCCCGGACAGGGGGTAACTATGGCTACACCTTC.

This clonotype showed up just a few times. The chain employs TRBV6-4 and TRBJ2-1; a weak D match, TRBD2 (7 bases). CDR3 length: 13 residues. Germline CDR1 and CDR2: MRHNA and SNTAGT. V was cut by 6 bases and J by 8 bases, with 14 bases left in between. CDR3 nucleotide sequence: TGTGCCAGCAGCCGGGAGGACAGTCATGAGCAGTTCTTC. It encodes CASSREDSHEQFF.

This clonotype was observed a handful of times. CDR3 bases: TGTGCCAGCAGTTCCCCGAGGGTCAGGGGGAAGTACCAAGAGACCCAGTACTTC. Its protein is CASSSPRVRGKYQETQYF. The rearrangement uses TRBV6-5 and TRBJ2-5, with 7 bases matching TRBD1. V trimming: 4 bases; J trimming: 0 bases; junction bases outside the gene matches: 14. Germline-derived CDR1 and CDR2 are MNHEY and SVGAGI. The CDR3 runs 18 residues.

This clonotype appeared many times. This chain links TRBV4-2 with TRBJ2-1; TRBD2 matches at 10 bases. Germline V lookup: CDR1 LGHNA, CDR2 YNFKEQ. This CDR3 has 16 residues. V lost 7 bases to trimming and J lost 1 base; unmatched junction nucleotides: 7. In nucleotides, the CDR3 is TGTGCCAGCAACCAGATGACTAGCGGGTCCTACAATGAGCAGTTCTTC. This sequence encodes CASNQMTSGSYNEQFF.

This clonotype was counted a few times. This chain uses TRBV7-2 with TRBJ2-4; D gene unclear. V lost 8 bases and J lost 3, with 11 bases in between. The CDR3 spans 13 residues. Germline V CDR1 and CDR2: SGHTA, FQGNSA. The CDR3, as DNA: TGTGCCAGCGGCTCCGTGGGCAAAAACATTCAGTACTTC. The encoded protein is CASGSVGKNIQYF.

This chain links TRBV5-1 with TRBJ2-7; D not resolved. Germline V CDR1 and CDR2: SGHRS, YFSETQ. The CDR3 is 15 residues long. V was cut by 0 bases and J by 3 bases, with 13 bases left in between. The CDR3 bases are TGCGCCAGCAGCTTGGGTCCAGGTAAATACTACGAGCAGTACTTC. This translates into CASSLGPGKYYEQYF.

This clonotype has a count of ten or more. The V and J genes are TRBV29-1 and TRBJ2-7, with 11 bases identical to TRBD1. Germline V lookup: CDR1 SQVTM, CDR2 ANQGSEA. The trim removed 6 bases at V and 4 bases at J, leaving 8 bases unmatched. CDR3 size: 14 residues. The CDR3 here is CSVATGTGGYEQYF. The DNA for the CDR3 is TGCAGCGTCGCAACCGGGACAGGGGGGTACGAGCAGTACTTC.

This clonotype was seen only a few times. The chain uses TRBV12-3 or TRBV12-4 and TRBJ2-7; D could derive from TRBD1 or TRBD2 (5 bases each). V lost 4 bases and J lost 2, with 12 bases in between. The CDR3 extends over 14 amino acids. CDR3 DNA sequence: TGTGCCAGCAGTTCCGCGCGAGGGGCCTACGAGCAGTACTTC. Amino acid sequence: CASSSARGAYEQYF.

The chain carries TRBV5-6 and TRBJ1-2; TRBD1 matches at 7 bases. The CDR3 totals 15 residues. Trimming at V came to 6 bases and at J to 2 bases, leaving 10 bases not matched to a gene. Germline CDR1 is SGHDT and CDR2 is YYEEEE. CDR3 sequence: CASTEIDRANYGYTF. CDR3 DNA: TGTGCCAGCACCGAAATCGACAGGGCCAACTATGGCTACACCTTC.

The chain recombines TRBV7-2 with TRBJ1-1; D unresolved. This CDR3 comprises 13 residues. The germline CDR1 and CDR2 sequences are SGHTA and FQGNSA. V gave up 3 bases and J gave up 3 bases, with 8 bases separating them. The CDR3 nucleotides read TGTGCCAGCAGCTTCTTAAAAGACACTGAAGCTTTCTTT. Translated, it gives CASSFLKDTEAFF. Drawing the rest from reference TRBV7-2 and TRBJ1-1, the complete variable domain is GAGVSQSPSNKVTEKGKDVELRCDPISGHTALYWYRQSLGQGLEFLIYFQGNSAPDKSGLPSDRFSAERTGGSVSTLTIQRTQQEDSAVYLCASSFLKDTEAFFGQGTRLTVV.

The rearrangement uses TRBV7-9 and TRBJ2-5; 10 nucleotides agree with TRBD1. The CDR3 runs to 16 residues. J gave up 5 bases and V 1 base, and 7 bases lay outside the gene matches. Germline assignment: CDR1 SEHNR and CDR2 FQNEAQ (reference sequence). CDR3 coding DNA: TGTGCCAGCAGCTTAGGGACAGGGGGGAGAAGGGAGACCCAGTACTTC. It encodes CASSLGTGGRRETQYF. The full variable domain, its missing parts supplied by reference TRBV7-9 and TRBJ2-5, is DTGVSQNPRHKITKRGQNVTFRCDPISEHNRLYWYRQTLGQGPEFLTYFQNEAQLEKSRLLSDRFSAERPKGSFSTLEIQRTEQGDSAMYLCASSLGTGGRRETQYFGPGTRLLVL.

This clonotype has only a few counts. The chain links TRBV27 to TRBJ2-3, with 7 bases fitting TRBD2. CDR1 is MNHEY, CDR2 SMNVEV, per germline (reference sequence). The CDR3 length is 13 residues. Unmatched junction bases numbered 5, after V lost 5 bases and J lost 6 bases. The CDR3 region has the DNA TGTGCCAGCAGTACAACCGGGGGGGATACGCAGTATTTT. Its protein product is CASSTTGGDTQYF.

There are a few counts of this clonotype. V and J are TRBV5-6 and TRBJ2-7, with 7 bases identical to TRBD1. From germline, CDR1 is SGHDT and CDR2 YYEEEE. The CDR3 spans 14 residues. CDR3 DNA: TGTGCTACACAACAGGGGACATTCGATTACGAGCAGTACTTC. Translation gives CATQQGTFDYEQYF.

V and J are TRBV11-2 and TRBJ2-1; D might be TRBD1 (5 bases). Germline V CDR1 and CDR2: SGHAT, FQNNGV. The CDR3 runs 16 residues. Deletions cut 4 bases from V and 1 base from J, with 14 bases between. CDR3 loop: CASSSLGVRSYNEQFF. The CDR3 region has the DNA TGTGCCAGCAGCTCTCTAGGGGTCCGGTCCTACAATGAGCAGTTCTTC.

The sample holds a few counts of this clonotype. The rearrangement joins TRBV6-6 to TRBJ2-6; TRBD2 might be the D (5 bases). With 8 bases removed from V and 3 bases from J, the gap between germline ends came to 8 bases. The CDR3 totals 13 residues. Germline CDR1 MNHNY, CDR2 SVGAGI (reference sequence). The CDR3 region is CASGAGGANVLTF. The CDR3 nucleotides are TGTGCCAGCGGTGCGGGTGGGGCCAACGTCCTGACTTTC.

Many counts were recorded for this clonotype. The chain uses TRBV27 and TRBJ2-1, with D perhaps matching TRBD1 (5 bases). Germline-derived CDR1 and CDR2 are MNHEY and SMNVEV (reference sequence). The CDR3 totals 14 residues. Trimming cost V 3 bases and J 7 bases, with 13 bases left between them. CDR3 DNA: TGTGCCAGCAGTTTGTGGCAGGGTCGTAATGAGCAGTTCTTC. Translated, it gives CASSLWQGRNEQFF.

Details on this clonotype: The junction departs from the called germline gene at one end, perhaps through a read error. The chain uses TRBV3-1 and TRBJ2-4; 9 positions match TRBD1. The CDR3 runs 18 residues. The germline gives CDR1 LGHDT, CDR2 YNNKEL (reference sequence). The CDR3 nucleotides read TGTGCCCGCAGCCCCGGGACAGGGTTGATTTCAGCCAAAAACATTCAGTACTTC. Residues: CARSPGTGLISAKNIQYF. The entire variable domain, with the rest obtained from reference TRBV3-1 and TRBJ2-4, is as follows: DTAVSQTPKYLVTQMGNDKSIKCEQNLGHDTMYWYKQDSKKFLKIMFSYNNKELIINETVPNRFSPKSPDKAHLNLHINSLELGDSAVYFCARSPGTGLISAKNIQYFGAGTRLSVL.

This clonotype occurred a few times. V is TRBV28 and J is TRBJ2-1, with D perhaps being TRBD1 or TRBD2 (7 bases each). Germline assignment: CDR1 MDHEN and CDR2 SYDVKM. The length of the CDR3 is 15 residues. V was cut by 7 bases and J by 3 bases, with 16 bases left in between. Written as DNA, the CDR3 is TGTGCCAGCAAGGGGGCTAGCGGAGACTACAATGAGCAGTTCTTC. Protein product: CASKGASGDYNEQFF.

The rearrangement links TRBV5-1 to TRBJ1-2; 8 nucleotides match TRBD1. The CDR3 runs to 14 residues. CDR1 and CDR2 from the germline V gene are SGHRS and YFSETQ. The J segment lost 1 base and the V segment lost 3 bases, leaving 2 bases of the junction unmatched. CDR3 sequence reads: CASSSTGDNYGYTF. The DNA for the CDR3 is TGCGCCAGCAGCTCGACAGGGGATAACTATGGCTACACCTTC.

The chain has TRBV28 and TRBJ2-5, with D possibly matching TRBD1 (6 bases). The germline V and J ends were trimmed by 5 bases and 3 bases, with 16 bases remaining between them. The CDR3 has 15 residues. In germline, CDR1 is MDHEN, CDR2 SYDVKM. DNA for the CDR3: TGTGCCAGCAGTCCACCCGGGACAAAAAAAGAGACCCAGTACTTC. Its translation is CASSPPGTKKETQYF.

Only a few counts were recorded for this clonotype. The chain employs TRBV6-5 and TRBJ1-2; 9 bases match TRBD1. The CDR3 contains 16 residues. Germline values: CDR1 MNHEY, CDR2 SVGAGI. Trimming removed 0 bases from V and 8 bases from J; junction bases left unmatched: 10. The CDR3 DNA follows: TGTGCCAGCAGTTACTCAAACAGGGGGCGCCGTGGGGGCTACACCTTC. It specifies CASSYSNRGRRGGYTF.

This clonotype was picked up a small number of times. The genes are TRBV5-1 and TRBJ2-7; D gene ambiguous. Trimming cost V 8 bases and J 2 bases, with 14 bases left between them. This CDR3 is built from 13 residues. Germline lookup yields CDR1 SGHRS and CDR2 YFSETQ. The CDR3 protein is CASGHGQTYEQYF. The CDR3 nucleotides are TGCGCCAGTGGTCATGGGCAGACCTACGAGCAGTACTTC.

This clonotype was observed a handful of times. The gene calls are TRBV29-1 and TRBJ2-4; 8 positions match TRBD1. The germline CDR1 and CDR2 sequences are SQVTM and ANQGSEA. V shed 7 bases and J 7 bases; nucleotides not matched to a gene: 9. The CDR3 spans 13 residues. CDR3 amino acids: CSAQTGEGNIQYF. Written as DNA, the CDR3 is TGCAGCGCCCAGACAGGGGAAGGGAACATTCAGTACTTC.

This clonotype was counted only a few times. The chain recombines TRBV12-3 or TRBV12-4 with TRBJ2-5; D gene uncertain. This CDR3 has 12 residues. V shed 8 bases and J shed 5 bases, with 12 bases lying between them. The CDR3 loop reads CASQRRLETQYF. DNA for the CDR3: TGTGCCAGCCAACGACGTTTGGAGACCCAGTACTTC.

J is TRBJ2-5 and V is TRBV12-3 or TRBV12-4, with D perhaps TRBD1 or TRBD2 (5 bases each). The CDR3 extends over 14 amino acids. Trimming stripped 2 bases from V and 5 bases from J, with 12 bases between. For the CDR3, the DNA is TGTGCCAGCAGTTTACGGGCAGGGACGGAGACCCAGTACTTC. Translation gives CASSLRAGTETQYF.

This clonotype was counted a few times. This chain links TRBV7-2 with TRBJ2-1; D is tentatively TRBD1 or TRBD2 (5 bases each). Trimming left V 4 bases short and J 4 bases short, with 11 bases between. The CDR3 runs 14 residues. From germline, CDR1 is SGHTA and CDR2 FQGNSA. CDR3 coding DNA: TGTGCCAGCAGCTCTACGGGGCCATACAATGAGCAGTTCTTC. Residues: CASSSTGPYNEQFF.

The chain joins TRBV12-3 or TRBV12-4 to TRBJ2-2; TRBD2 aligns across 12 bases. V lost 7 bases, J lost 6 bases, and 6 bases stayed unmatched. The CDR3 extends over 15 amino acids. The CDR3 sequence: CASTVLAGGPGELFF. DNA of the CDR3: TGTGCCAGCACTGTCCTAGCGGGGGGGCCCGGGGAGCTGTTTTTT.